These 6 T cell receptor beta chains came from one sample sequenced in a study of blood T cell repertoires in COVID-19. Using immunoSEQ multiplex PCR, the repertoire was profiled, and TCRdb retains in-frame clones only, with some absent. The sample lists about 80,000 clones, 82% occurring once. Material for sequencing was peripheral blood. These receptors were obtained from a woman in her sixties or seventies with acute or convalescent COVID-19.

The chain joins TRBV19 to TRBJ2-2, with 8 positions matching TRBD2. The CDR3 has 16 residues. The V segment lost 3 bases and the J segment 4 bases; nucleotides outside the gene matches: 7. Germline V gene data show CDR1 as LNHDA and CDR2 as SQIVND (reference sequence). The CDR3 DNA follows: TGTGCCAGTAGTATGTTCGGGAGGGGCGTCACCGGGGAGCTGTTTTTT. Translation gives CASSMFGRGVTGELFF.

This clone was picked up one time. V is TRBV27 and J is TRBJ1-6; 9 bases are shared with TRBD1. With V trimmed by 8 bases and J by 10 bases, 6 bases remained unmatched. This CDR3 comprises 13 residues. The V gene's germline CDR1 is MNHEY and CDR2 SMNVEV (reference sequence). The CDR3 DNA sequence: TGTGCCAGCCGGGACAGGGAAGGGTCACCCCTCCACTTT. As protein: CASRDREGSPLHF.

This clone appeared once. The chain combines TRBV5-4 with TRBJ2-3, with 10 bases that match TRBD2. Germline V gives CDR1 SGHNT, CDR2 YYREEE (reference sequence). The CDR3 has 14 amino acids. J was trimmed by 4 bases and V by 5 bases; bases with no gene match: 4. CDR3 region: CASSLAGASDTQYF. The CDR3 coding sequence is TGTGCCAGCAGTCTAGCGGGAGCTTCAGATACGCAGTATTTT.

This clone occurred a few times. This chain joins TRBV19 and TRBJ1-6, with D maybe TRBD1 (5 bases). This CDR3 region has 14 residues. Germline V gives CDR1 LNHDA, CDR2 SQIVND (reference sequence). Trimming removed 5 bases at V and 7 bases at J, with 12 bases between. The CDR3 DNA reads as TGTGCCAGTAGTGATACAGGCGGAAATTCACCCCTCCACTTT. This sequence encodes CASSDTGGNSPLHF.

This clone was seen once. The chain has TRBV5-1 and TRBJ1-6, with 7 bases matching TRBD1. The CDR3 is 14 amino acids. Germline V gene lookup returns CDR1 SGHRS and CDR2 YFSETQ. V lost 5 bases, J lost 8 bases, and 7 bases stayed unmatched. CDR3 sequence reads: CASRTGDRDSPLHF. Written as DNA, the CDR3 is TGCGCCAGCAGAACTGGGGACAGAGATTCACCCCTCCACTTT.

This chain connects TRBV4-2 to TRBJ1-5; D might be TRBD1 (6 bases). The V end was cut by 5 bases, the J end by 7 bases, with 18 bases between. CDR3 size: 15 residues. Per germline, CDR1 LGHNA and CDR2 YNFKEQ. CDR3 bases: TGTGCCAGCAGCGAAAACACAGGGCGACTGCAGCCCCAGCATTTT. Its translation is CASSENTGRLQPQHF.